Below are 10 T cell receptor beta chains sequenced from a single sample in a study of CD8 T cells in Susac syndrome. The RNA input was about 0.5 to 1 ug, and it was reverse transcribed with random hexamers. Each CDR3 protein is one row after TCRdb ran MiXCR on the immunoSEQ multiplex PCR reads. The sample lists some 400,000 distinct CDR3 sequences, 85% occurring once. Sequenced input: CD8+ T cells from PBMCs. The origin of the receptors is a human donor with multiple sclerosis.

The genes are TRBV2 and TRBJ2-1; no clear D. The CDR3 covers 15 residues. Trimming left V 3 bases short and J 4 bases short, with 13 bases between. Germline lookup yields CDR1 SNHLY and CDR2 FYNNEI. CDR3 residues: CASSEGWQIYNEQFF. CDR3 coding DNA: TGTGCCAGCAGTGAGGGTTGGCAGATTTACAATGAGCAGTTCTTC. Complete variable domain (other parts from reference TRBV2 and TRBJ2-1): EPEVTQTPSHQVTQMGQEVILRCVPISNHLYFYWYRQILGQKVEFLVSFYNNEISEKSEIFDDQFSVERPDGSNFTLKIRSTKLEDSAMYFCASSEGWQIYNEQFFGPGTRLTVL.

The chain joins TRBV7-9 to TRBJ1-1; D is undetermined. The germline V gene has CDR1 SEHNR and CDR2 FQNEAQ (reference sequence). This CDR3 is built from 14 residues. The V and J ends lost 1 base and 4 bases respectively, with 10 bases between them. The CDR3 nucleotides read TGTGCCAGCAGCTTAGAGGAGGGAACCACTGAAGCTTTCTTT. Amino acid sequence: CASSLEEGTTEAFF.

This clonotype was recorded only once. CDR3 sequence reads: CASSESRLVRYEQYF. DNA for the CDR3: TGTGCCAGCAGTGAAAGTAGGCTAGTGCGGTACGAGCAGTACTTC. This rearrangement joins TRBV2 to TRBJ2-7; D unclear. Germline values: CDR1 SNHLY, CDR2 FYNNEI. The germline V and J ends were trimmed by 2 bases and 4 bases, with 15 bases remaining between them. The CDR3 sequence is 15 residues long.

The J gene is TRBJ2-3, the V gene TRBV3-1; the D gene is possibly TRBD1 (6 bases). The CDR3 consists of 15 residues. CDR1 and CDR2 (germline): LGHDT, YNNKEL (reference sequence). Trimming cost V 1 base and J 3 bases, with 11 bases left between them. CDR3 sequence reads: CASSQVGGPTDTQYF. DNA of the CDR3: TGTGCCAGCAGCCAAGTAGGGGGTCCTACAGATACGCAGTATTTT.

The chain has TRBV7-8 and TRBJ2-1; no definite D call. The CDR3 runs to 16 residues. Trimming removed 5 bases from V and 4 bases from J, with 18 bases in between. Looked up from germline, CDR1 is SGHVS and CDR2 is FQNEAQ. CDR3 amino acids: CASSALDRDIYNEQFF. The CDR3 DNA reads as TGTGCCAGCAGCGCCTTGGACCGAGACATTTACAATGAGCAGTTCTTC.

The V call is TRBV6-5, the J call TRBJ2-7, with 7 bases lining up with TRBD1. In germline, CDR1 is MNHEY, CDR2 SVGAGI. The CDR3 is 14 residues long. V lost 5 bases and J lost 4; bases outside the gene matches: 8. CDR3 bases: TGTGCCAGCAGTATAGGACAGGTTAATTACGAGCAGTACTTC. Protein: CASSIGQVNYEQYF.

V and J are TRBV6-1 and TRBJ2-1, with a weak D call TRBD2 (6 bases). V dropped 3 bases and J dropped 1 base, with 10 bases sitting between them. CDR3 length equals 15 residues. Germline V gives CDR1 MNHNS, CDR2 SASEGT. CDR3 amino acids: CASSELAGSYNEQFF. The CDR3 coding sequence is TGTGCCAGCAGTGAGCTTGCGGGATCCTACAATGAGCAGTTCTTC.

The chain combines TRBV15 with TRBJ2-3; TRBD2 might be the D (5 bases). The germline V gene encodes CDR1 LNHNV and CDR2 YYDKDF (reference sequence). The CDR3 has 14 amino acids. The V and J ends lost 2 bases and 5 bases respectively, with 11 bases between them. CDR3 region: CATSRTAEIDTQYF. The CDR3 DNA is TGTGCCACCAGCAGAACAGCGGAGATAGATACGCAGTATTTT.

CDR3 bases: TGCGCCAGCAATGGGGGGGAACCTGAAGCTTTCTTT. Encoded protein: CASNGGEPEAFF. The chain is built from TRBV4-1 and TRBJ1-1; maybe TRBD1 (5 bases). The CDR3 spans 12 residues. Trimming pared 7 bases from V and 6 bases from J, leaving 12 bases between. The germline gives CDR1 MGHRA, CDR2 YSYEKL.

This sequence joins TRBV27 and TRBJ1-5; D not resolved. The germline gives CDR1 MNHEY, CDR2 SMNVEV (reference sequence). Trimming cost V 1 base and J 7 bases, with 8 bases left between them. The CDR3 totals 13 residues. The CDR3 here is CASSLWARQPQHF. The CDR3 DNA follows: TGTGCCAGCAGTTTATGGGCTCGCCAGCCCCAGCATTTT.